This T cell receptor (beta chain) was sequenced for a study of blood T cell repertoires in COVID-19. About the research overall: Samples came from the United States, Italy and Spain, spanning acute and convalescent COVID-19.

The germline V gene has CDR1 SEHNR and CDR2 FQNEAQ (reference sequence). CDR3 length equals 15 residues. V was cut by 5 bases and J by 7 bases, with 18 bases left in between. Profiled with immunoSEQ multiplex PCR; TCRdb holds only in-frame clones, not every one. The sample consists of 100,000 or so clones, about 85% of them appearing once. Sample: peripheral blood. The chain combines TRBV7-9 with TRBJ2-1; maybe TRBD2 (7 bases). The clonotype was recovered from a man in his 60s with acute or convalescent COVID-19. CDR3 amino acids: CASSPTGGGLNEQFF. CDR3 coding DNA: TGTGCCAGCAGCCCCACGGGCGGGGGCCTTAATGAGCAGTTCTTC.